The rows below give T cell receptor beta chains drawn from one sample of a study of T cell responses to AZD1222 COVID-19 vaccine. Clones were sequenced by immunoSEQ multiplex PCR, and TCRdb holds only the in-frame ones, with some missing. The table includes tens of thousands of clones, roughly 87% detected once. The sequencing used peripheral blood, collected on day 0 of AZD1222 vaccination. The receptors originated from an adult in good health. Each CDR3 is given with its conserved first and last residue. A D gene is named only where the DNA matches it firmly. Clone size, where shown, is once, few, many, or a class for clones that have expanded.

abundance | d_gene | j_gene | v_gene | CDR3aa | CDR3nt
. | . | TRBJ2-7 | TRBV18 | CASSPQAYEQYF | TGTGCCAGCTCACCACAGGCCTACGAGCAGTACTTC
. | . | TRBJ1-1 | TRBV7-3 | CASSSQGNTEAFF | TGTGCCAGCAGCTCACAGGGGAACACTGAAGCTTTCTTT
. | . | TRBJ1-1 | TRBV3-1/TRBV3-2 | CASSQDATKGGTEAFF | TGTGCCAGCAGCCAGGACGCTACAAAGGGCGGGACTGAAGCTTTCTTT
. | . | TRBJ1-5 | TRBV19 | CASRGSNQPQHF | TGTGCCAGTAGAGGCAGCAATCAGCCCCAGCATTTT
. | . | TRBJ2-7 | TRBV30 | CAWSGTGPYEQYF | TGTGCCTGGAGTGGGACTGGACCCTACGAGCAGTACTTC
. | . | TRBJ1-1 | TRBV12-5 | CASGLGPTEAFF | TGTGCTAGTGGTTTAGGGCCGACTGAAGCTTTCTTT
. | . | TRBJ1-5 | TRBV28 | CASHEGGSNQPQHF | TGTGCCAGCCATGAAGGGGGGAGCAATCAGCCCCAGCATTTT
. | . | TRBJ1-5 | TRBV7-2 | CASSPRTQDQPQHF | TGTGCCAGCAGCCCGAGGACACAAGATCAGCCCCAGCATTTT
. | . | TRBJ2-2 | TRBV10-2 | CASSESNGEDTGELFF | TGCGCCAGCAGTGAGTCCAACGGAGAGGACACCGGGGAGCTGTTTTTT
once | . | TRBJ2-2 | TRBV5-1 | CASRFIVDTGELFF | TGCGCCAGCAGGTTCATCGTCGACACCGGGGAGCTGTTTTTT
. | . | TRBJ2-2 | TRBV13 | CASSLGSFPGMNTGELFF | TGTGCCAGCAGCTTAGGATCTTTTCCGGGGATGAACACCGGGGAGCTGTTTTTT
. | . | TRBJ2-1 | TRBV9 | CASSEGLLSSYNEQFF | TGTGCCAGCAGCGAGGGTCTACTTAGCTCCTACAATGAGCAGTTCTTC
. | . | TRBJ2-3 | TRBV19 | CASSGPQDTQYF | TGTGCCAGTAGTGGGCCACAGGATACGCAGTATTTT
. | . | TRBJ2-2 | TRBV7-3 | CASSSHQGGTGELFF | TGTGCCAGCAGCTCCCACCAGGGAGGCACCGGGGAGCTGTTTTTT
. | . | TRBJ2-7 | TRBV6-2/TRBV6-3 | CASSPEAAKAYEQYF | TGTGCCAGCAGCCCAGAGGCCGCCAAGGCCTACGAGCAGTACTTC
. | . | TRBJ1-1 | TRBV24-1 | CATSDARGSEAFF | TGTGCCACCAGTGATGCCAGGGGCTCTGAAGCTTTCTTT
. | . | TRBJ2-5 | TRBV19 | CASSSLAGVQYF | TGTGCCAGTAGTAGTCTTGCGGGCGTCCAGTACTTC
. | . | TRBJ1-1 | TRBV30 | CATGQSFNTEAFF | TGTGCCACGGGCCAGAGCTTTAACACTGAAGCTTTCTTT
. | . | TRBJ1-1 | TRBV7-3 | CASRRGPQTEAFF | TGTGCCAGCAGGAGGGGCCCCCAAACTGAAGCTTTCTTT
. | TRBD2 | TRBJ2-7 | TRBV28 | CASSSPAGGPYEQYF | TGTGCCAGCAGCTCTCCAGCGGGGGGCCCCTACGAGCAGTACTTC
. | . | TRBJ1-6 | TRBV28 | CASRPGRRESPLHF | TGTGCCAGCAGGCCGGGACGGCGGGAATCACCCCTCCACTTT
once | TRBD2 | TRBJ2-1 | TRBV5-1 | CASSLPSTSGGANEQFF | TGCGCCAGCAGCTTACCCTCGACTAGCGGGGGGGCCAATGAGCAGTTCTTC
. | . | TRBJ2-2 | TRBV5-1 | CASSPGQPGAGELFF | TGCGCCAGCAGCCCTGGGCAGCCGGGGGCCGGGGAGCTGTTTTTT
. | . | TRBJ1-3 | TRBV19 | CASGRGSGNTIYF | TGTGCCAGTGGACGAGGCTCTGGAAACACCATATATTTT
. | . | TRBJ1-5 | TRBV19 | CASSVTGYNQPQHF | TGTGCCAGTAGTGTGACAGGTTACAATCAGCCCCAGCATTTT
few | . | TRBJ1-1 | TRBV5-1 | CASSLAGGYTEAFF | TGCGCCAGCAGCTTGGCCGGTGGGTACACTGAAGCTTTCTTT
. | . | TRBJ2-3 | TRBV11-3 | CASSSGGALDTQYF | TGTGCCAGCAGCTCAGGGGGGGCCCTAGATACGCAGTATTTT
. | . | TRBJ1-5 | TRBV2 | CASRADTGGNQPQHF | TGTGCCAGCAGAGCAGACACCGGGGGCAATCAGCCCCAGCATTTT
. | TRBD1 | TRBJ2-5 | TRBV2 | CASSLDRAETQYF | TGTGCCAGCAGTCTGGACAGGGCGGAGACCCAGTACTTC
. | . | TRBJ1-6 | TRBV14 | CASSQVAGLGGSSYNSPLHF | TGTGCCAGCAGCCAAGTCGCTGGCCTTGGGGGGAGCTCCTATAATTCACCCCTCCACTTT
. | . | TRBJ2-7 | TRBV20-1 | CSARDTNEQYF | TGCAGTGCTAGGGACACCAACGAGCAGTACTTC
. | . | TRBJ2-2 | TRBV7-9 | CASSENPTGELFF | TGTGCCAGCAGCGAGAACCCCACCGGGGAGCTGTTTTTT
once | . | TRBJ2-1 | TRBV5-8 | CASSLDTGSYNEQFF | TGTGCCAGCAGCTTGGATACCGGGAGCTACAATGAGCAGTTCTTC
few | TRBD1 | TRBJ1-6 | TRBV2 | CASSELQGSRSPLHF | TGTGCCAGCAGTGAACTACAGGGGAGCAGGTCACCCCTCCACTTT
. | . | TRBJ2-2 | TRBV7-3 | CASSLYTNTGELFF | TGTGCCAGCAGCTTATACACCAACACCGGGGAGCTGTTTTTT
. | . | TRBJ1-1 | TRBV28 | CATYRALLGNTEAFF | TGTGCCACCTACAGGGCCCTTTTGGGGAACACTGAAGCTTTCTTT
. | . | TRBJ2-5 | TRBV7-2 | CASSYARGAQETQYF | TGTGCCAGCAGCTACGCTCGGGGGGCGCAAGAGACCCAGTACTTC
. | . | TRBJ1-2 | TRBV3-1/TRBV3-2 | CASSQEEGSYYGYTF | TGTGCCAGCAGCCAAGAGGAAGGCAGCTACTATGGCTACACCTTC
. | . | TRBJ2-1 | TRBV5-1 | CASSLSGYPYNEQFF | TGCGCCAGCAGCTTGTCGGGGTACCCCTACAATGAGCAGTTCTTC
. | . | TRBJ1-3 | TRBV5-1 | CASSQASSGNTIYF | TGCGCCAGCAGTCAAGCGAGCTCTGGAAACACCATATATTTT
. | . | TRBJ1-1 | TRBV11-2 | CASSLTGGTNTEAFF | TGTGCCAGCAGCTTAACTGGAGGGACGAACACTGAAGCTTTCTTT
. | . | TRBJ1-6 | TRBV3-1/TRBV3-2 | CASSQARARGNSPLHF | TGTGCCAGCAGCCAAGCCAGAGCCAGGGGTAATTCACCCCTCCACTTT
. | TRBD2 | TRBJ2-2 | TRBV4-1 | CASSQIAGGNTGELFF | TGCGCCAGCAGCCAAATAGCGGGGGGGAACACCGGGGAGCTGTTTTTT
. | . | TRBJ1-4 | TRBV30 | CAWQQISGEKLFF | TGTGCCTGGCAGCAGATCAGCGGCGAAAAACTGTTTTTT
. | . | TRBJ1-3 | TRBV5-4 | CASSRGLGETAIYF | TGTGCCAGCAGCCGAGGACTGGGCGAAACCGCCATATATTTT
once | . | TRBJ2-7 | TRBV7-2 | CASSLGWGWNEQYF | TGTGCCAGCAGCTTAGGCTGGGGGTGGAACGAGCAGTACTTC
. | TRBD1 | TRBJ1-4 | TRBV19 | CASSGTGEVKLFF | TGTGCCAGTAGTGGGACAGGAGAAGTAAAACTGTTTTTT
. | TRBD1 | TRBJ1-2 | TRBV27 | CASSTGTGSGGYTF | TGTGCCAGCAGTACCGGGACAGGGAGCGGGGGCTACACCTTC
few | TRBD1 | TRBJ2-1 | TRBV9 | CASSVGTGGYVEQFF | TGTGCCAGCAGCGTCGGGACAGGAGGGTATGTTGAGCAGTTCTTC
. | TRBD1 | TRBJ1-2 | TRBV29-1 | CSVAIGTGGLGGYTF | TGCAGCGTGGCCATCGGGACAGGGGGCCTCGGGGGCTACACCTTC
. | . | TRBJ2-7 | TRBV3-1/TRBV3-2 | CASSQGNSYEQYF | TGTGCCAGCAGCCAAGGAAATAGCTACGAGCAGTACTTC